These 21 T cell receptor beta chains share one sample of origin, sequenced in a study of blood T cell repertoires in COVID-19. Profiled with immunoSEQ multiplex PCR; TCRdb holds only in-frame clones, not every one. The sample has about 130,000 clones, approximately 80% seen once. Sample: peripheral blood. Receptor source: a woman at least 80 years old with acute or convalescent COVID-19.

The chain joins TRBV30 to TRBJ1-5; D perhaps matches TRBD1 (6 bases). Germline CDR1 GTSNPN, CDR2 SVGIG (reference sequence). CDR3 size: 15 residues. V lost 2 bases, J lost 0 bases, and 11 bases lay in between. The CDR3 coding sequence is TGTGCCTGGAGTCAAGGACAGTATAGCAATCAGCCCCAGCATTTT. This codes for CAWSQGQYSNQPQHF.

The chain employs TRBV25-1 and TRBJ2-7, with unresolved D. This CDR3 contains 14 residues. Trimming took off 1 base at V and 6 bases at J, with 13 bases between the two ends. In germline, CDR1 is MGHDK, CDR2 SYGVNS. CDR3: CASSESVSPREQYF. DNA of the CDR3: TGTGCCAGCAGTGAATCCGTGTCCCCTCGCGAGCAGTACTTC.

The chain carries TRBV7-9 and TRBJ1-6, with D maybe TRBD1 (6 bases). V dropped 2 bases and J dropped 9 bases, with 11 bases sitting between them. Germline CDR1 and CDR2: SEHNR and FQNEAQ (reference sequence). The CDR3 totals 14 residues. The CDR3 DNA reads TGTGCCAGCAGCTTAAACAGGGAAAGTTCACCCCTCCACTTT. This sequence encodes CASSLNRESSPLHF.

This clone appeared a few times. The gene calls are TRBV11-3 and TRBJ2-7; a possible D gene is TRBD1 (6 bases). Germline V CDR1 and CDR2: SGHNT, YENEEA. With 3 bases removed from V and 4 bases from J, the gap between germline ends came to 22 bases. There are 17 residues in the CDR3. CDR3 in amino acids: CASSLPPGHLLVYEQYF. CDR3 nucleotides: TGTGCCAGCAGCTTGCCCCCGGGACACCTTTTAGTGTACGAGCAGTACTTC.

The chain has TRBV19 and TRBJ2-1; perhaps TRBD2 as D (7 bases). CDR1 LNHDA and CDR2 SQIVND come from the germline V gene (reference sequence). The V end was cut by 3 bases, the J end by 7 bases, with 19 bases between. This CDR3 comprises 16 residues. CDR3 region: CASSMGAGAPINEQFF. CDR3 bases: TGTGCCAGTAGTATGGGGGCGGGGGCTCCAATAAATGAGCAGTTCTTC.

The chain is built from TRBV9 and TRBJ1-2; D possibly corresponds to TRBD1 (6 bases). CDR1 and CDR2 (germline): SGDLS, YYNGEE. This CDR3 contains 12 residues. Trimming took 1 base from V and 7 from J, leaving 8 bases between them. The CDR3, as DNA: TGTGCCAGCAGCGTACTGGGGGCTGGCTACACCTTC. Protein sequence: CASSVLGAGYTF.

The genes are TRBV5-5 and TRBJ1-2, with D unclear. Trimming left V 0 bases short and J 1 base short, with 10 bases between. The CDR3 loop spans 15 amino acids. Germline CDR1 SGHKS, CDR2 YYEKEE (reference sequence). The CDR3 nucleotides read TGTGCCAGCAGCTTGGTCGGGGAGGGTAACTATGGCTACACCTTC. Protein product: CASSLVGEGNYGYTF.

The CDR3 loop is CASSEGREGLRQPQHF. CDR3 sequence (DNA): TGTGCCAGTAGTGAGGGCAGGGAGGGACTTCGCCAGCCCCAGCATTTT. The chain has TRBV19 and TRBJ1-5; D perhaps matches TRBD1 (5 bases). The CDR3 has 16 amino acids. V lost 5 bases to trimming and J lost 7 bases, with 21 bases between them. Germline V gene lookup returns CDR1 LNHDA and CDR2 SQIVND (reference sequence).

The chain combines TRBV6-5 with TRBJ1-4; no clear D. Germline V gives CDR1 MNHEY, CDR2 SVGAGI. Trimming took 5 bases from V and 0 from J, leaving 4 bases between them. CDR3 length: 13 amino acids. CDR3: CASSTATNEKLFF. The CDR3 nucleotides read TGTGCCAGCAGTACAGCAACTAATGAAAAACTGTTTTTT.

The genes are TRBV7-2 and TRBJ2-3; 10 nucleotides align to TRBD2. The CDR3 totals 16 residues. Germline loops: CDR1 SGHTA, CDR2 FQGNSA. The junction had 7 bases not matched to a gene; V was cut back by 5 bases and J by 2 bases. CDR3 protein: CASSPLAGANTDTQYF. The CDR3 DNA sequence: TGTGCCAGCAGCCCCCTAGCGGGGGCAAACACAGATACGCAGTATTTT.

In this sample, this clone turned up a few times. The rearrangement links TRBV24-1 to TRBJ2-1; D possibly corresponds to TRBD2 (7 bases). V was shortened by 4 bases and J by 8 bases, with 14 bases between the two germline ends. From germline, CDR1 is KGHDR and CDR2 SFDVKD. The CDR3 totals 14 residues. CDR3 loop: CATSEGGGIDEQFF. CDR3 sequence (DNA): TGTGCCACCAGTGAGGGGGGGGGCATCGATGAGCAGTTCTTC.

The chain carries TRBV5-1 and TRBJ1-6, with 8 bases identical to TRBD1. The germline CDR1 and CDR2 sequences are SGHRS and YFSETQ. The CDR3 contains 16 residues. With 4 bases clipped from V and 9 bases from J, the junction kept 12 bases outside the gene matches. CDR3 region: CASSPTTGEGSSPLHF. CDR3 nucleotide sequence: TGCGCCAGCAGCCCGACGACAGGGGAAGGAAGTTCACCCCTCCACTTT.

The rearrangement uses TRBV29-1 and TRBJ1-2, with 7 bases fitting TRBD1. V gave up 6 bases and J gave up 7 bases; unmatched junction bases: 5. The CDR3 spans 11 residues. Germline CDR1 and CDR2: SQVTM and ANQGSEA. The CDR3 DNA is TGCAGCGTCGGGACAGCCCTTGGCTACACCTTC. Translated, it gives CSVGTALGYTF.

V is TRBV9 and J is TRBJ2-5; weak D call: TRBD2 (7 bases). CDR1 SGDLS and CDR2 YYNGEE come from the germline V gene. The CDR3 loop spans 17 amino acids. V was cut by 0 bases and J by 1 base, with 16 bases left in between. CDR3 nucleotides: TGTGCCAGCAGCGTAGCTGGGGGGGCGGGGTCCCAAGAGACCCAGTACTTC. As protein: CASSVAGGAGSQETQYF.

This chain connects TRBV3-1 (or the pseudogene TRBV3-2) to TRBJ1-2; D gene unclear. Germline CDR1 is LGHDT and CDR2 is YNNKEL (reference sequence). V shed 6 bases and J shed 7 bases, with 12 bases lying between them. The CDR3 is made up of 12 amino acids. The CDR3 loop is CASSPLAGGYTF. The CDR3 DNA reads as TGTGCCAGCAGTCCACTAGCGGGTGGCTACACCTTC.

The rearrangement joins TRBV27 to TRBJ2-2; D remains unclear. V dropped 0 bases and J dropped 5 bases, with 10 bases sitting between them. The CDR3 sequence is 15 residues long. Germline CDR1 is MNHEY and CDR2 is SMNVEV (reference sequence). The CDR3 is CASSLSRRGTGELFF. The CDR3, as DNA: TGTGCCAGCAGTTTATCCCGTCGCGGAACCGGGGAGCTGTTTTTT.

The chain employs TRBV14 and TRBJ1-1; the D is unclear. V was trimmed by 2 bases and J by 3 bases, leaving 19 bases between them. The length of the CDR3 is 17 residues. Germline-derived CDR1 and CDR2 are SGHDN and FVKESK. CDR3 protein: CASSQTILSTKDTEAFF. The CDR3 nucleotides are TGTGCCAGCAGCCAAACCATCCTTTCAACTAAGGACACTGAAGCTTTCTTT.

The chain couples TRBV29-1 to TRBJ1-4, with 9 bases aligning to TRBD1. The CDR3 extends over 13 amino acids. Trimming took 7 bases from V and 7 from J; bases not matched to a gene: 7. Germline CDR1 SQVTM, CDR2 ANQGSEA. Here the CDR3 DNA reads TGCAGCGCCGAGGACAGGGGAGCTGAAAAACTGTTTTTT. As protein: CSAEDRGAEKLFF.

J is TRBJ2-5 and V is TRBV5-5, with 7 bases identical to TRBD1. CDR1 and CDR2 from the germline V gene are SGHKS and YYEKEE (reference sequence). CDR3 length: 15 residues. Trimming at V came to 5 bases and at J to 3 bases, leaving 10 bases not matched to a gene. The CDR3 sequence is CASRHQGQREETQYF. The DNA for the CDR3 is TGTGCCAGCAGACACCAGGGACAGAGAGAAGAGACCCAGTACTTC.

This chain uses TRBV7-2 with TRBJ1-4; D is possibly TRBD1 (5 bases). In germline, CDR1 is SGHTA, CDR2 FQGNSA. Trimming took off 5 bases at V and 3 bases at J, with 13 bases between the two ends. The CDR3 covers 15 residues. Here the CDR3 reads CASSTSWGPNEKLFF. DNA of the CDR3: TGTGCCAGCAGCACTTCTTGGGGCCCTAATGAAAAACTGTTTTTT.

The chain recombines TRBV9 with TRBJ2-1; 10 bases are a match to TRBD2. The junction had 6 bases not matched to a gene; V was cut back by 5 bases and J by 4 bases. The CDR3 extends over 15 amino acids. Looked up from germline, CDR1 is SGDLS and CDR2 is YYNGEE. CDR3 in amino acids: CASSSTSGEYNEQFF. For the CDR3, the DNA is TGTGCCAGCAGTAGTACTAGCGGGGAGTACAATGAGCAGTTCTTC.